This record concerns one T cell receptor (beta chain) sequence. The ends lost 5 bases at V and 3 bases at J; junction bases unmatched: 7. Germline-derived CDR1 and CDR2 are LNHDA and SQIVND (reference sequence). The CDR3 length is 15 residues. This sample stems from a study of blood T cell repertoires in COVID-19. Study-wide context: Samples representing acute and convalescent COVID-19 were sourced from the United States, Italy and Spain. Sources were T cells, B-cell-depleted T cells, or PBMCs; the material itself was cDNA or gDNA.

Per the study methods: Using reference gene primer amplification, nucleated cell counts were estimated. The method was immunoSEQ multiplex PCR; TCRdb's version includes in-frame clones alone and lacks a portion of them. V and J calls and clone size are copied from that table; D and trimming were computed from the DNA. The sample shows 100,000 or so clones, around 76% of them seen only once. The sequence derives from a man older than 75 with acute or convalescent COVID-19. The chain links TRBV19 to TRBJ1-1, with 9 nucleotides matching TRBD1. The source material was peripheral blood. CDR3 nucleotide sequence: TGTGCCAGTAGTTTTCGGACAGGGGACGACACTGAAGCTTTCTTT. Translated: CASSFRTGDDTEAFF.